The TCR beta chain under discussion was sequenced for a study of monozygotic twins with inflammatory bowel disease. The CDR3 covers 15 residues. TCRdb re-called the 5' RACE reads, yielding one record per CDR3 amino acid sequence without DNA. Reported are approximately 300,000 distinct CDR3 sequences; the ten largest clones contain over 5%. The sequencing input was blood. This rearrangement joins TRBV12-3 or TRBV12-4 to TRBJ2-7; there is no DNA to check the TCRdb D call of TRBD1. This TCR was recovered from a human donor with ulcerative colitis or Crohn's disease, or a healthy co-twin of an affected twin (not recorded which). The CDR3 is CASSLGTPGSYEQYF.